The subject of this entry is one T cell receptor (beta chain). Its cognate antigen is unknown. The sample originates from a study of OX40 agonist ivuxolimab in advanced cancers. Whole-study context: A male proportion of 82.7% was recorded, with mean age about 54 years and range 23 to 79. Treatment received earlier with anti-PD-1, anti-PD-L1 or anti-CTLA-4 agents was allowed, and under 50% had some. General observations from the study: Some of the nonresponding patients also showed low levels of normalized T-cell clonal expansion.

Repertoires were generated with immunoSEQ multiplex PCR, while TCRdb's copy carries only in-frame clones and drops some. The sample includes 60,000 to 75,000 clones, 83% of them seen just once. V dropped 4 bases and J dropped 0 bases, with 9 bases sitting between them. The CDR3 extends over 14 amino acids. Germline CDR1 SNHLY, CDR2 FYNNEI. This rearrangement joins TRBV2 to TRBJ1-1; D is unresolved. The TCR sequence derives from an adult with an advanced solid tumor such as melanoma, head and neck, liver or kidney cancer. The material sequenced was CD4+ or CD8+ T cells sorted from blood, taken in a trial of the OX40 agonist ivuxolimab. CDR3 sequence (DNA): TGTGCCAGCAGTGTTGAAGAAATGAACACTGAAGCTTTCTTT. Its protein product is CASSVEEMNTEAFF.